This is a list of T cell receptor beta chains from one sample in a study of cytomegalovirus exposure and HLA in healthy donors. The protocol was immunoSEQ multiplex PCR, while the TCRdb copy is restricted to in-frame clones and leaves out a portion. This table has fewer than 150,000 clones, roughly 70% appearing once. The sample comprised PBMCs. All receptors come from a woman in her thirties or forties in good health and CMV-seronegative. Each CDR3 is given with its conserved first and last residue. D genes are given only for firm matches. Where a row states a size, it is once, few, many or the class of an expanded clone; other rows omit it.

d_gene	v_gene	j_gene	abundance	CDR3aa	CDR3nt
TRBD1	TRBV4-2	TRBJ2-5	.	CASSQNVGTGGAETQYF	TGTGCCAGCAGCCAAAACGTCGGGACAGGGGGCGCAGAGACCCAGTACTTC
TRBD1	TRBV6-5	TRBJ2-7	.	CASSTPGQGTNEQYF	TGTGCCAGCAGTACACCGGGACAGGGGACCAACGAGCAGTACTTC
TRBD1	TRBV10-3	TRBJ1-1	once	CAISGTGNTEAFF	TGTGCCATCAGTGGGACAGGTAACACTGAAGCTTTCTTT
TRBD2	TRBV5-4	TRBJ2-2	.	CASTPSGGFNTGELFF	TGTGCCAGCACCCCTAGCGGGGGCTTCAACACCGGGGAGCTGTTTTTT
.	TRBV18	TRBJ2-1	.	CASSRWQEDEQFF	TGTGCCAGCTCACGATGGCAGGAAGATGAGCAGTTCTTC
.	TRBV5-4	TRBJ1-1	.	CASRQLLNTEAFF	TGTGCCAGTAGACAGCTGTTGAACACTGAAGCTTTCTTT
.	TRBV9	TRBJ2-5	.	CASSGGPLGETQYF	TGTGCCAGCAGCGGGGGGCCTCTTGGAGAGACCCAGTACTTC
.	TRBV21-1	TRBJ2-4	.	CASSKVLDGLAKNIQYF	TGTGCCAGCAGCAAAGTTCTGGACGGACTAGCCAAAAACATTCAGTACTTC
TRBD2	TRBV2	TRBJ2-3	.	CASSLVIAGGDPSTDTQYF	TGTGCCAGCAGTCTCGTGATAGCGGGGGGGGACCCCAGCACAGATACGCAGTATTTT
.	TRBV18	TRBJ1-2	.	CASSPGLGYTF	TGTGCCAGCTCACCGGGCCTTGGCTACACCTTC
TRBD1	TRBV19	TRBJ1-1	.	CASSAGQGIYDPEAFF	TGTGCCAGTAGTGCAGGACAGGGTATATATGACCCTGAAGCTTTCTTT
.	TRBV9	TRBJ2-1	.	CASSVVGDHNEQFF	TGTGCCAGCAGCGTAGTAGGAGACCACAATGAGCAGTTCTTC
TRBD2	TRBV27	TRBJ2-1	.	CASSLGGSVYNEQFF	TGTGCCAGCAGTTTGGGGGGGTCAGTCTACAATGAGCAGTTCTTC
TRBD1	TRBV28	TRBJ2-3	.	CASTGAQGAADTQYF	TGTGCCAGCACCGGAGCACAGGGGGCTGCAGATACGCAGTATTTT
TRBD1	TRBV5-1	TRBJ1-2	.	CASSLEGQGYGYTF	TGCGCCAGCAGCTTGGAGGGACAGGGCTATGGCTACACCTTC
TRBD1	TRBV11-2	TRBJ2-7	.	CASSLGQGLGSSYEQYF	TGTGCCAGCAGCTTAGGACAGGGTCTTGGGTCCAGCTACGAGCAGTACTTC
TRBD2	TRBV7-6	TRBJ2-3	.	CASSLVPSGKGADTQYF	TGTGCCAGCAGCTTAGTGCCTAGCGGTAAAGGTGCAGATACGCAGTATTTT
.	TRBV7-9	TRBJ2-3	.	CSSSPTWGLRTDTQYF	TGTTCCAGCAGCCCAACCTGGGGACTCCGCACAGATACGCAGTATTTT
.	TRBV27	TRBJ2-7	.	CASRNVAGGVYEQYF	TGTGCCAGCAGGAACGTCGCCGGCGGAGTCTACGAGCAGTACTTC
TRBD2	TRBV4-3	TRBJ2-3	.	CASSQDPTVGLAGGPSTDTQYF	TGCGCCAGCAGCCAAGATCCCACCGTGGGGCTAGCGGGGGGGCCGAGTACAGATACGCAGTATTTT
.	TRBV11-2	TRBJ2-1	.	CASSLITGTSSYNEQFF	TGTGCCAGCAGCTTAATTACCGGGACTTCCTCCTACAATGAGCAGTTCTTC
.	TRBV7-3	TRBJ2-3	.	CASRRDSTDTQYF	TGTGCCAGCAGACGGGACTCCACAGATACGCAGTATTTT
TRBD1	TRBV6-5	TRBJ1-3	.	CASSYGRGSNTIYF	TGTGCCAGCAGTTACGGCAGGGGGTCAAACACCATATATTTT
TRBD1	TRBV6-5	TRBJ1-2	.	CASSPGTGRFGYTF	TGTGCCAGCAGCCCCGGGACAGGGAGGTTTGGCTACACCTTC
.	TRBV28	TRBJ2-7	.	CASSSPGGKAYEQYF	TGTGCCAGCAGTTCCCCCGGGGGAAAAGCCTACGAGCAGTACTTC
TRBD1	TRBV11-2	TRBJ2-7	.	CASSLIQGSSYEQYF	TGTGCCAGCAGCTTAATACAGGGGTCCTCCTACGAGCAGTACTTC
.	TRBV30	TRBJ1-5	.	CAWNSRGDQPQHF	TGTGCCTGGAACTCTAGGGGTGATCAGCCCCAGCATTTT
.	TRBV5-4	TRBJ2-5	once	CASSLKGEETQYF	TGTGCCAGCAGCTTAAAAGGGGAAGAGACCCAGTACTTC
TRBD2	TRBV7-6	TRBJ2-2	.	CASSSRGGQVNTGELFF	TGTGCCAGCAGCTCGAGGGGAGGGCAGGTCAACACCGGGGAGCTGTTTTTT
TRBD1	TRBV2	TRBJ2-7	.	CAEDRVYEQYF	TGTGCCGAGGACAGGGTCTACGAGCAGTACTTC
TRBD1	TRBV19	TRBJ2-5	.	CASSPPTGQGETQYF	TGTGCCAGTAGTCCCCCGACAGGGCAGGGGGAGACCCAGTACTTC
TRBD1	TRBV5-6	TRBJ1-6	once	CASSFGTGRNSPLHF	TGTGCCAGCAGCTTTGGGACAGGGAGAAATTCACCCCTCCACTTT
TRBD1	TRBV4-3	TRBJ2-2	.	CASSQEPGGSMGVSNTGELFF	TGCGCCAGCAGCCAAGAACCAGGGGGATCCATGGGGGTATCGAACACCGGGGAGCTGTTTTTT
.	TRBV2	TRBJ1-4	.	CASSEDRISEKLFF	TGTGCCAGCAGTGAAGACAGGATTTCTGAAAAACTGTTTTTT
TRBD2	TRBV2	TRBJ2-1	.	CASSTELAGVSHEQFF	TGTGCCAGCAGCACGGAACTAGCGGGAGTGAGTCATGAGCAGTTCTTC
.	TRBV6-5	TRBJ1-1	.	CASSRDSAGRTEAFF	TGTGCCAGCAGTAGAGACAGTGCCGGAAGGACTGAAGCTTTCTTT
.	TRBV9	TRBJ2-7	once	CASSVGQPSSYEQYF	TGTGCCAGCAGCGTAGGGCAGCCTAGCTCCTACGAGCAGTACTTC
TRBD2	TRBV5-1	TRBJ2-1	.	CASSLAAVSYNEQFF	TGCGCCAGCAGCCTAGCGGCCGTCTCCTACAATGAGCAGTTCTTC
TRBD1	TRBV7-2	TRBJ1-2	once	CASSPYRGYGYTF	TGTGCCAGCAGCCCGTACAGGGGCTATGGCTACACCTTC
TRBD2	TRBV11-2	TRBJ2-1	.	CASSTLAGYNEQFF	TGTGCCAGCAGCACTCTAGCGGGCTACAATGAGCAGTTCTTC
TRBD2	TRBV4-1	TRBJ2-7	.	CASSQAVAGLYEQYF	TGCGCCAGCAGCCAAGCGGTAGCGGGACTGTACGAGCAGTACTTC
TRBD1	TRBV7-2	TRBJ2-1	.	CASSSRDRGVDEQFF	TGTGCCAGCAGCTCCCGGGACAGGGGAGTCGATGAGCAGTTCTTC